This T cell receptor beta chain was recovered during a study of blood T cell repertoires in COVID-19. Study context: Acute and convalescent COVID-19 specimens originated in the United States, Italy and Spain. Sample material is recorded as cDNA or gDNA derived from T cells, B-cell-depleted T cells, or PBMCs.

Original processing notes: From reference gene primer amplification, estimates of nucleated cell counts were derived. Libraries were prepared by immunoSEQ multiplex PCR; TCRdb keeps only in-frame clonotypes and omits some of them. The V and J calls and the clone size are those of that table, but D and trimming were determined from the DNA. The sample has approximately 150,000 clones; roughly 86% are singletons. CDR1 is SGHDN and CDR2 is FVKESK in the germline V gene. Trimming removed 4 bases from V and 7 bases from J; junction bases left unmatched: 7. The CDR3 sequence is 16 residues long. This clone was counted only a few times.

V is TRBV14 and J is TRBJ2-2; 12 bases are a match to TRBD2. This clonotype originated in a woman in her sixties with acute or convalescent COVID-19. Sequencing was performed on peripheral blood. CDR3 nucleotide sequence: TGTGCCAGCAGCCGGAGACTAGCGGGGGAGGACGGGGAGCTGTTTTTT. Protein: CASSRRLAGEDGELFF.